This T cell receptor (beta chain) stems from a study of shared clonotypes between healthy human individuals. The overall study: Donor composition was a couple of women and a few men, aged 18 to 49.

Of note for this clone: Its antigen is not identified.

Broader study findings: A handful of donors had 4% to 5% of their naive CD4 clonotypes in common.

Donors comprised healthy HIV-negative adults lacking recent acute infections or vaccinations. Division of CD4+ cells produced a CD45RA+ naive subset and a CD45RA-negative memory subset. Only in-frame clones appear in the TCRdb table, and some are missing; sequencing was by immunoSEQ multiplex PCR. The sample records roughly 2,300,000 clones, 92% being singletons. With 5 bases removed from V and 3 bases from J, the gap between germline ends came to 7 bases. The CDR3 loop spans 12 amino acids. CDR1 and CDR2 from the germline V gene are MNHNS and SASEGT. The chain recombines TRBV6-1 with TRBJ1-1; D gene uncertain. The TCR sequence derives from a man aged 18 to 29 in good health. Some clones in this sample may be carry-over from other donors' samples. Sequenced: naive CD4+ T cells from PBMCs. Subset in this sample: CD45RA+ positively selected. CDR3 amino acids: CASSYYDTEAFF. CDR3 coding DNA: TGTGCCAGCAGTTATTACGACACTGAAGCTTTCTTT.